These 16 T cell receptor beta chains share one sample of origin, sequenced in a study of T-cell reconstitution after alpha-beta-depleted transplantation in children. As it was prepared, the TCRbeta library received unique molecular identifiers. TCRdb passed the PCR reads through MiXCR, listing each CDR3 protein once. The repertoire includes about 830,000 distinct CDR3 sequences, roughly 15% of them detected once, and roughly 5% sits in the top ten. The sequences come from PBMCs, mostly from graft donor cells, collected 360 days after TCRalphabeta/CD19-depleted stem cell transplant. The receptors here all came from a male patient younger than 18 who had a stem cell transplant for acute lymphoblastic leukemia, so the T cells may come from the graft donor.

This clonotype was recorded many times. V is TRBV28 and J is TRBJ2-7; TRBD1 agrees at 8 bases. The V segment lost 2 bases and the J segment 5 bases; nucleotides outside the gene matches: 8. This CDR3 region has 15 residues. Germline-derived CDR1 and CDR2 are MDHEN and SYDVKM. CDR3 protein: CASSLTTGARDEQYF. The CDR3 DNA reads TGTGCCAGCAGTTTAACGACAGGGGCAAGGGACGAGCAGTACTTC.

This clonotype was seen ten or more times. Compared with germline, one end of the junction differs, possibly owing to a read error. The gene calls are TRBV20-1 and TRBJ2-7, with 7 bases fitting TRBD1. This CDR3 is 14 amino acids long. Germline CDR1 and CDR2: DFQATT and SNEGSKA (reference sequence). CDR3 DNA: TGCAGTGCCAGAGGGACAGCAACTTCCTACGAGCAGTACTTC. Protein: CSARGTATSYEQYF.

This chain uses TRBV20-1 with TRBJ1-1; no reliable D call. The V gene lost 3 bases and the J gene lost 1 base, with 9 bases spanning the gap. The CDR3 loop spans 13 amino acids. Germline CDR1 is DFQATT and CDR2 is SNEGSKA (reference sequence). The CDR3 sequence is CSARAFGNTEAFF. In DNA form, the CDR3 reads TGCAGTGCTAGGGCCTTCGGGAACACTGAAGCTTTCTTT.

V gene TRBV7-2 combines with J gene TRBJ2-7, with a tentative D call TRBD1 (5 bases). Germline V gene sequence: CDR1 SGHTA, CDR2 FQGNSA. Trimming took 5 bases from V and 0 from J, leaving 14 bases between them. The CDR3 has 15 residues. DNA of the CDR3: TGTGCCAGCAGCCTGGATCAGGGCGCCTCCTACGAGCAGTACTTC. Translation gives CASSLDQGASYEQYF.

This clonotype occurred a few times. The CDR3 is CSAGGSIVYEQYF. The DNA for the CDR3 is TGCAGTGCTGGAGGGTCCATTGTCTACGAGCAGTACTTC. The gene calls are TRBV20-1 and TRBJ2-7; D might be TRBD2 (6 bases). The germline CDR1 and CDR2 sequences are DFQATT and SNEGSKA (reference sequence). The CDR3 loop spans 13 amino acids. Trimming left V 5 bases short and J 3 bases short, with 14 bases between.

The chain employs TRBV20-1 and TRBJ2-2, with D perhaps TRBD1 or TRBD2 (5 bases each). This CDR3 is 14 amino acids long. The germline V gene has CDR1 DFQATT and CDR2 SNEGSKA (reference sequence). Trimming removed 0 bases from V and 6 bases from J, with 11 bases in between. CDR3 DNA: TGCAGTGCTAGAGATCGGGGCATACCCGGGGAGCTGTTTTTT. Translated, it gives CSARDRGIPGELFF.

This clonotype showed up many times. The chain recombines TRBV4-1 with TRBJ1-1, with a weak D call TRBD1 (5 bases). Per the germline V gene, CDR1 is MGHRA and CDR2 is YSYEKL. The V end was cut by 5 bases, the J end by 0 bases, with 13 bases between. There are 15 residues in the CDR3. The CDR3 is CASSYRPGMNTEAFF. The CDR3 DNA follows: TGCGCCAGCAGCTACAGGCCGGGGATGAACACTGAAGCTTTCTTT.

The chain uses TRBV6-1 and TRBJ1-1; 7 bases are a match to TRBD1. J lost 0 bases, V lost 7 bases, and 8 bases had no gene match. The CDR3 runs 15 residues. Per the germline V gene, CDR1 is MNHNS and CDR2 is SASEGT. The CDR3 nucleotides read TGTGCCAGCACCTTAGGGCAGGGGGTGAACACTGAAGCTTTCTTT. This codes for CASTLGQGVNTEAFF.

At least ten counts were recorded for this clonotype. This rearrangement joins TRBV7-3 to TRBJ2-1, with TRBD2 matching over 8 bases. Trimming at V came to 2 bases and at J to 8 bases, leaving 14 bases not matched to a gene. The CDR3 consists of 17 residues. Germline V gene data show CDR1 as SGHTA and CDR2 as FQGTGA. DNA for the CDR3: TGTGCCAGCAGCTTACTTTGGGGCGCGGGAGGAAGCGATGAGCAGTTCTTC. Protein product: CASSLLWGAGGSDEQFF.

This clonotype was counted between two and nine times. A read error may account for a junction end that differs from germline. The rearrangement joins TRBV5-1 to TRBJ1-4; D gene unclear. Per the germline V gene, CDR1 is SGHRS and CDR2 is YFSETQ. The length of the CDR3 is 14 residues. The chain's CDR3 is CASSLTTTNEKLFF. The CDR3 DNA reads as TGTGCCAGCAGCTTAACTACAACTAATGAAAAACTGTTTTTT.

CDR3 protein: CASTPSGGMNTEAFF. The CDR3 bases are TGCGCCAGCACACCCTCCGGGGGGATGAACACTGAAGCTTTCTTT. The chain links TRBV5-1 to TRBJ1-1; D possibly corresponds to TRBD1 (5 bases). Germline V lookup: CDR1 SGHRS, CDR2 YFSETQ. Trimming shortened V by 6 bases and J by 0 bases, and 15 bases separated the two germline ends. The CDR3 has 15 amino acids.

The rearrangement joins TRBV11-1 to TRBJ2-6, with TRBD1 matching over 9 bases. V was clipped by 3 bases and J by 0 bases; unmatched bases: 6. The CDR3 covers 18 residues. Germline V lookup: CDR1 SGHAT, CDR2 FQDESV (reference sequence). CDR3 coding DNA: TGTGCCAGCAGCTTCGGGACAGGGCAGAGCTCTGGGGCCAACGTCCTGACTTTC. Its protein is CASSFGTGQSSGANVLTF.

The V and J genes are TRBV27 and TRBJ2-7, with 10 nucleotides matching TRBD2. The germline V gene encodes CDR1 MNHEY and CDR2 SMNVEV (reference sequence). V dropped 5 bases and J dropped 5; count of bases not matched to a gene: 9. The CDR3 has 15 amino acids. The CDR3 protein is CASSPEREGLNEQYF. The CDR3 bases are TGTGCCAGCAGTCCAGAGCGGGAGGGCCTCAACGAGCAGTACTTC.

The sample holds many counts of this clonotype. This chain joins TRBV5-1 and TRBJ2-1, with 11 nucleotides matching TRBD1. CDR1 SGHRS and CDR2 YFSETQ come from the germline V gene. This CDR3 spans 15 amino acids. With 6 bases clipped from V and 6 bases from J, the junction kept 8 bases outside the gene matches. This CDR3 is CASTEGTGGGNEQFF. The CDR3 region has the DNA TGCGCCAGCACCGAGGGGACAGGGGGAGGCAATGAGCAGTTCTTC.

CDR3 loop: CASSVRGTSGRLYEQYF. In nucleotides, the CDR3 is TGTGCCAGCAGCGTAAGAGGGACTAGCGGGAGGTTATACGAGCAGTACTTC. The chain uses TRBV7-2 and TRBJ2-7, with 15 nucleotides matching TRBD2. Germline CDR1 is SGHTA and CDR2 is FQGNSA. After removal of 5 bases from V and 4 bases from J, the junction contained 9 bases not matched to a gene. The CDR3 is 17 residues long.

The V gene is TRBV6-5, the J gene TRBJ2-3; 9 bases fit TRBD2. V lost 3 bases to trimming and J lost 6 bases; unmatched junction nucleotides: 7. The CDR3 runs 15 residues. The V gene's germline CDR1 is MNHEY and CDR2 SVGAGI. This CDR3 reads CASSYTLAGTDTQYF. CDR3 nucleotides: TGTGCCAGCAGTTATACCCTAGCGGGAACCGATACGCAGTATTTT.